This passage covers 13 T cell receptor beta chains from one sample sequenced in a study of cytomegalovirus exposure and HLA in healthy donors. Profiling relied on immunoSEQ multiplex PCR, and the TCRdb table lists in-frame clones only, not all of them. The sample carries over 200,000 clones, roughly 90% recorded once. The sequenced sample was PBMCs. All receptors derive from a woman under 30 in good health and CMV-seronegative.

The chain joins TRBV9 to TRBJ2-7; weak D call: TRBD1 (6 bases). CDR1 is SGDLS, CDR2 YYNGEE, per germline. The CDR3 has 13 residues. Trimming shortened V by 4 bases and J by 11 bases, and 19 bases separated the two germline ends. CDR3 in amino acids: CASSRTDDKGKYF. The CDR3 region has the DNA TGTGCCAGCAGCAGGACAGATGATAAGGGAAAGTACTTC. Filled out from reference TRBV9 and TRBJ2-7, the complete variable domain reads DSGVTQTPKHLITATGQRVTLRCSPRSGDLSVYWYQQSLDQGLQFLIQYYNGEERAKGNILERFSAQQFPDLHSELNLSSLELGDSALYFCASSRTDDKGKYFGPGTRLTVT.

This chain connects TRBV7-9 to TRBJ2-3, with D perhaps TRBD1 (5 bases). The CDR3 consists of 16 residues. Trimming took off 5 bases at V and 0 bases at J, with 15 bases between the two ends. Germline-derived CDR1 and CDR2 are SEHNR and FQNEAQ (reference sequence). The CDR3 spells CASSPRQGSSTDTQYF. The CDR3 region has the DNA TGTGCCAGCAGCCCCCGGCAGGGTTCCAGCACAGATACGCAGTATTTT.

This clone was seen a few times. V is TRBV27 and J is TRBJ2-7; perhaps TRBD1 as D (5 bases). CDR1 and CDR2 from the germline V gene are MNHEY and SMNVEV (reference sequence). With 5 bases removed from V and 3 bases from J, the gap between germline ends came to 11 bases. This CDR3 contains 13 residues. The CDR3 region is CASSVGAVYEQYF. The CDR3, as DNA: TGTGCCAGCAGTGTAGGGGCAGTCTACGAGCAGTACTTC.

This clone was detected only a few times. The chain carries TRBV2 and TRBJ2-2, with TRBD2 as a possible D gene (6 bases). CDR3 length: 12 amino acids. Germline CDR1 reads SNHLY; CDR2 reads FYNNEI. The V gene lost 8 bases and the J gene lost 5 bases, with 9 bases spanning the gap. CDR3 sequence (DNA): TGTGCCAGCGTACGGGAGACCGGGGAGCTGTTTTTT. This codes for CASVRETGELFF. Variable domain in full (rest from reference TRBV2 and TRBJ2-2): EPEVTQTPSHQVTQMGQEVILRCVPISNHLYFYWYRQILGQKVEFLVSFYNNEISEKSEIFDDQFSVERPDGSNFTLKIRSTKLEDSAMYFCASVRETGELFFGEGSRLTVL.

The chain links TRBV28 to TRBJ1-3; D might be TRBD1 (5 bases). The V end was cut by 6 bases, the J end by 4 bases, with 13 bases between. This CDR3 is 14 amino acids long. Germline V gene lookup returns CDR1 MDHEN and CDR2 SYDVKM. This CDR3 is CASSPRQYGNTIYF. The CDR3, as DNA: TGTGCCAGCAGCCCCCGACAGTACGGAAACACCATATATTTT.

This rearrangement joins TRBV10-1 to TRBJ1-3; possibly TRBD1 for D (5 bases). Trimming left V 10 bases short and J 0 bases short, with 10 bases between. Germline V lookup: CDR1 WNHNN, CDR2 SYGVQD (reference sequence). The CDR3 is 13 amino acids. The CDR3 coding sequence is TGCGCCATCACAGGTTACTCTGGAAACACCATATATTTT. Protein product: CAITGYSGNTIYF.

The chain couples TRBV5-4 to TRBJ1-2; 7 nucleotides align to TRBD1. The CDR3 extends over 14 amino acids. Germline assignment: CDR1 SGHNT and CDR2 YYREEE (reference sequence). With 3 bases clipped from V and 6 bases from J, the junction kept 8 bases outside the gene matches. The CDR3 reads CASSSYTGADGYTF. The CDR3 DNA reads TGTGCCAGCAGCTCCTACACAGGGGCGGATGGCTACACCTTC.

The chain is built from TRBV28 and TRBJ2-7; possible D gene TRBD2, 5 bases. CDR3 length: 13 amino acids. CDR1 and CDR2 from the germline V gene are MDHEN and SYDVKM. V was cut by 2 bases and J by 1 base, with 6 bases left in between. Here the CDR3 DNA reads TGTGCCAGCAGTTTACCGGGGTCCTACGAGCAGTACGTC. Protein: CASSLPGSYEQYV.

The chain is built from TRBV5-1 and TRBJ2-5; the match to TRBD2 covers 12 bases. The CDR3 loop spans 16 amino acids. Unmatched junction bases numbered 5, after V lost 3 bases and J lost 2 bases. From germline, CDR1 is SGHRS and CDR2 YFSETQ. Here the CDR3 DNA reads TGCGCCAGCAGCTCGGGACTAGCGGGTTTACAAGAGACCCAGTACTTC. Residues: CASSSGLAGLQETQYF.

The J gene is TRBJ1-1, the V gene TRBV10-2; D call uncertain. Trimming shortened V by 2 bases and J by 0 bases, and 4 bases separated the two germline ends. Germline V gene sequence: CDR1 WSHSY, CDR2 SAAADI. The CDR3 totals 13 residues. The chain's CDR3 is CASSEHMNTEAFF. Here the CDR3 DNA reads TGCGCCAGCAGTGAGCACATGAACACTGAAGCTTTCTTT.

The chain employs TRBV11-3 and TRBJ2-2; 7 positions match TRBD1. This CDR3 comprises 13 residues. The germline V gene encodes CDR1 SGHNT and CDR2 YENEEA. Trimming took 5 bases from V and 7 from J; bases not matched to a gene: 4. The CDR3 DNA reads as TGTGCCAGCAGCGGGACAGCGTTCGGGGAGCTGTTTTTT. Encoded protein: CASSGTAFGELFF.

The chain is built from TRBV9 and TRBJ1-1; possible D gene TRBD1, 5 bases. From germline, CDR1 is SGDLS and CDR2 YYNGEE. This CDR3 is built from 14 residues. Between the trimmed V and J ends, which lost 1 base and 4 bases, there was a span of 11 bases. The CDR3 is CASSVWGSGTEAFF. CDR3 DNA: TGTGCCAGCAGCGTATGGGGCTCGGGCACTGAAGCTTTCTTT.

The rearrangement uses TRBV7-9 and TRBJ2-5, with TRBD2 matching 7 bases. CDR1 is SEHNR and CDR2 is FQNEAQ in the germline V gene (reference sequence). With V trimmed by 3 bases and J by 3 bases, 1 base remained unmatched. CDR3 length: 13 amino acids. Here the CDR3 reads CASSLGGKETQYF. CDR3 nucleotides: TGTGCCAGCAGCTTGGGAGGGAAAGAGACCCAGTACTTC.